Listed below are T cell receptor beta chains from one sample, sequenced in a study of shared clonotypes between healthy human individuals. The data were produced by immunoSEQ multiplex PCR, yet TCRdb's version contains in-frame clones alone and is incomplete. This table holds 2,100,000 or so clones, about 94% found once. Source material: naive CD4+ T cells sorted from blood. All receptors come from a man younger than 35 in good health. CDR3s include the opening cysteine and the closing phenylalanine or tryptophan. A D gene is named only where the DNA matches it firmly. The size field is filled for only some rows; it gives once, few, many or a size class.

TRBV7-6	TRBJ2-2	TRBD2	-	CASSLASSGTGELFF	TGTGCCAGCAGCTTAGCGTCTAGCGGGACCGGGGAGCTGTTTTTT
TRBV6-5	TRBJ1-6	TRBD1	-	CASSYRDRVGSPLHF	TGTGCCAGCAGTTACCGGGACAGGGTCGGTTCACCCCTCCACTTT
TRBV7-2	TRBJ2-7	-	-	CASSSLGGPSYEQYF	TGTGCCAGCAGCTCGCTGGGGGGGCCCTCCTACGAGCAGTACTTC
TRBV10-1	TRBJ2-1	-	once	CASSDAAGNNEQFF	TGCGCCAGCAGTGATGCGGCAGGGAATAATGAGCAGTTCTTC
TRBV10-3	TRBJ2-5	TRBD2	-	CAISDVGGREETQYF	TGTGCCATCAGTGACGTCGGCGGGAGGGAAGAGACCCAGTACTTC
TRBV5-1	TRBJ1-2	TRBD1	-	CASSLGDRPYGYTF	TGCGCCAGCAGCTTGGGGGACAGGCCCTATGGCTACACCTTC
TRBV2	TRBJ1-1	-	-	CASGLGRLDTEAFF	TGTGCCAGCGGCTTGGGGCGGTTGGACACTGAAGCTTTCTTT
TRBV5-6	TRBJ1-6	-	-	CASSFMSSYNSPLHF	TGTGCCAGCAGCTTCATGAGCTCCTATAATTCACCCCTCCACTTT
TRBV12-2	TRBJ1-5	-	-	CASRLAGQGENQPQHF	TGTGCAAGTCGCTTAGCGGGACAGGGGGAGAATCAGCCCCAGCATTTT
TRBV19	TRBJ2-7	-	-	CASRTGHISYEQYF	TGTGCCAGTAGAACAGGGCATATCTCCTACGAGCAGTACTTC